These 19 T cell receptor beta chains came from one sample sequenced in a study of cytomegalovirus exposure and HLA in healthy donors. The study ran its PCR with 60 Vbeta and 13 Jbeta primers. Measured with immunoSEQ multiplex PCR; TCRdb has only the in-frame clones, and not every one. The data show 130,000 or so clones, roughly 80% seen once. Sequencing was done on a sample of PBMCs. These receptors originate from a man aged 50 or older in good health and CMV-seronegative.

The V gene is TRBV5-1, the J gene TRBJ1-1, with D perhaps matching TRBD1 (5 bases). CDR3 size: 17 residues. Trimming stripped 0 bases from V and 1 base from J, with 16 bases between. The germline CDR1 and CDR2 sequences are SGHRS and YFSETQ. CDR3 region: CASSLVGLRTSNTEAFF. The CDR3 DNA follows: TGCGCCAGCAGCTTGGTAGGTCTCAGGACATCGAACACTGAAGCTTTCTTT. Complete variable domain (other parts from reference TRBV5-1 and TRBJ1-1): KAGVTQTPRYLIKTRGQQVTLSCSPISGHRSVSWYQQTPGQGLQFLFEYFSETQRNKGNFPGRFSGRQFSNSRSEMNVSTLELGDSALYLCASSLVGLRTSNTEAFFGQGTRLTVV.

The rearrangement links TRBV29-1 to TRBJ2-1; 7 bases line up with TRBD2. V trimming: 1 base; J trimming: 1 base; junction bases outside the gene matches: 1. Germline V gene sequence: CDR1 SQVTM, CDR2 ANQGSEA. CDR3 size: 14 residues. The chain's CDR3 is CSVEGGRSYNEQFF. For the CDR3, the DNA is TGCAGCGTTGAAGGCGGGAGATCCTACAATGAGCAGTTCTTC.

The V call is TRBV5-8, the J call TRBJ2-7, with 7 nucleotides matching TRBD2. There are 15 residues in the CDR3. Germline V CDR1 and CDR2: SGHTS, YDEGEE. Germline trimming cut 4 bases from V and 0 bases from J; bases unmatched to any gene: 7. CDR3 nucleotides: TGTGCCAGCAGCCGTGGACTAGTACGCTCCTACGAGCAGTACTTC. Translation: CASSRGLVRSYEQYF. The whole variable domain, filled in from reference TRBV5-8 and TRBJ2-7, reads EAGVTQSPTHLIKTRGQQATLRCSPISGHTSVYWYQQALGLGLQFLLWYDEGEERNRGNFPPRFSGRQFPNYSSELNVNALELEDSALYLCASSRGLVRSYEQYFGPGTRLTVT.

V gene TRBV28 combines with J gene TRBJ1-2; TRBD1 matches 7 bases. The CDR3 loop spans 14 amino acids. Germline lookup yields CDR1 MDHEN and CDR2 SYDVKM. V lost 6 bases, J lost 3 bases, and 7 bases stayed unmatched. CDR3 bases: TGTGCCAGCAGCAGGGGGGAGGTCGACTATGGCTACACCTTC. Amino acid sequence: CASSRGEVDYGYTF.

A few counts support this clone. In DNA form, the CDR3 reads TGCGCCAGCAGCTCCCTACTAGCGGGGGGTAGGGAGACCCAGTACTTC. This sequence encodes CASSSLLAGGRETQYF. V gene TRBV5-1 combines with J gene TRBJ2-5; 12 bases map to TRBD2. Germline-derived CDR1 and CDR2 are SGHRS and YFSETQ. This CDR3 has 16 residues. V lost 3 bases to trimming and J lost 5 bases; unmatched junction nucleotides: 8.

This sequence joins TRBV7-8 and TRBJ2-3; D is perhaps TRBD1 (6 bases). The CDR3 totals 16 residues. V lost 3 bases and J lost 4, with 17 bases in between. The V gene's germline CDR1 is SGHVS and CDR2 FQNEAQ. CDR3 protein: CASSLGTLNDADTQYF. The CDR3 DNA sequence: TGTGCCAGCAGCTTGGGGACACTTAATGACGCAGATACGCAGTATTTT.

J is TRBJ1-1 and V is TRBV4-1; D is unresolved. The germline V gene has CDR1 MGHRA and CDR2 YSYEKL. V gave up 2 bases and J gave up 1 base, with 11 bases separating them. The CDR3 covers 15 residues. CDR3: CASSQLAISNTEAFF. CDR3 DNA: TGCGCCAGCAGCCAATTGGCAATCTCGAACACTGAAGCTTTCTTT.

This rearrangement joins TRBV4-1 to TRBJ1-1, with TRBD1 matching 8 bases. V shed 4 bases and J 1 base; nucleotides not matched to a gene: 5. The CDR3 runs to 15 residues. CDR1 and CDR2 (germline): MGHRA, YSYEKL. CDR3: CASSRAGTGNTEAFF. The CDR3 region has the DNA TGCGCCAGCAGCCGCGCCGGGACAGGGAACACTGAAGCTTTCTTT.

CDR3 in amino acids: CASMTGFYEQYF. The CDR3, as DNA: TGTGCCAGCATGACAGGGTTCTACGAGCAGTACTTC. The chain links TRBV6-1 to TRBJ2-7; the match to TRBD1 covers 7 bases. CDR1 is MNHNS and CDR2 is SASEGT in the germline V gene. CDR3 length: 12 amino acids. V lost 7 bases, J lost 3 bases, and 3 bases stayed unmatched.

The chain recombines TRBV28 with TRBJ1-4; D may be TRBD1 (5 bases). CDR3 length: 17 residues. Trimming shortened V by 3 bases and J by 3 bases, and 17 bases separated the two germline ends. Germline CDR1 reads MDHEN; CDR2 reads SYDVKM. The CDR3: CASSLGGGKTANEKLFF. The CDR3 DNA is TGTGCCAGCAGTTTGGGCGGAGGGAAGACAGCTAATGAAAAACTGTTTTTT.

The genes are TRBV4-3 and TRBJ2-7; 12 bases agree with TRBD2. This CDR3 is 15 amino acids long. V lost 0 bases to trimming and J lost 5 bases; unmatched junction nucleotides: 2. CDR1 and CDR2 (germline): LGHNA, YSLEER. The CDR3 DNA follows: TGCGCCAGCAGCCAAGACCTAGCGGGAGGGAACGAGCAGTACTTC. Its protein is CASSQDLAGGNEQYF.

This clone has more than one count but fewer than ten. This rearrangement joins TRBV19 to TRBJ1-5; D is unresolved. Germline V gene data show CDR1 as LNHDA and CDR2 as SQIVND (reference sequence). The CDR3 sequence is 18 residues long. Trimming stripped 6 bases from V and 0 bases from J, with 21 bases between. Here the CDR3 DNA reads TGTGCCAGTAGAAGCGGTAGTATTGGAGGGCGTAGCAATCAGCCCCAGCATTTT. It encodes CASRSGSIGGRSNQPQHF. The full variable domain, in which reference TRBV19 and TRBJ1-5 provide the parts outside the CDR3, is DGGITQSPKYLFRKEGQNVTLSCEQNLNHDAMYWYRQDPGQGLRLIYYSQIVNDFQKGDIAEGYSVSREKKESFPLTVTSAQKNPTAFYLCASRSGSIGGRSNQPQHFGDGTRLSIL.

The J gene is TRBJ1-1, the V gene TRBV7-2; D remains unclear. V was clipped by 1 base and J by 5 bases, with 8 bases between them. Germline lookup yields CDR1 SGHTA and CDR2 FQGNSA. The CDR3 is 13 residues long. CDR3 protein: CASSLVEQTEAFF. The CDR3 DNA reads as TGTGCCAGCAGCTTAGTTGAACAGACTGAAGCTTTCTTT.

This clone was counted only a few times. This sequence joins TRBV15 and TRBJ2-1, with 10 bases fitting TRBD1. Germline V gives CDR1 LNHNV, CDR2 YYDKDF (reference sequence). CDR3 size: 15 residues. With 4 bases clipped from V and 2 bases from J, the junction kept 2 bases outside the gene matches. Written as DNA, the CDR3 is TGTGCCACCAGCATTGGACAGGGGGCCTACAATGAGCAGTTCTTC. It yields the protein CATSIGQGAYNEQFF.

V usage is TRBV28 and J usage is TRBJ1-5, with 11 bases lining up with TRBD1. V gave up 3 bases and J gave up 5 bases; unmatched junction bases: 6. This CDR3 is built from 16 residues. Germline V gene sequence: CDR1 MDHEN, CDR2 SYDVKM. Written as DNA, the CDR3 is TGTGCCAGCAGTTTCGGGACAGGGGGGTCTGATCAGCCCCAGCATTTT. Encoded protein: CASSFGTGGSDQPQHF.

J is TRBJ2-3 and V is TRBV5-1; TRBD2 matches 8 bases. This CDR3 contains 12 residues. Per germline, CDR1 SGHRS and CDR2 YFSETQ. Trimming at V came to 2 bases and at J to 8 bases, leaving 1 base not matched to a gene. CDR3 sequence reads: CASSLAGATQYF. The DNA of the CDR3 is TGCGCCAGCAGCTTAGCGGGAGCTACGCAGTATTTT. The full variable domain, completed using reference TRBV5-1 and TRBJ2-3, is KAGVTQTPRYLIKTRGQQVTLSCSPISGHRSVSWYQQTPGQGLQFLFEYFSETQRNKGNFPGRFSGRQFSNSRSEMNVSTLELGDSALYLCASSLAGATQYFGPGTRLTVL.

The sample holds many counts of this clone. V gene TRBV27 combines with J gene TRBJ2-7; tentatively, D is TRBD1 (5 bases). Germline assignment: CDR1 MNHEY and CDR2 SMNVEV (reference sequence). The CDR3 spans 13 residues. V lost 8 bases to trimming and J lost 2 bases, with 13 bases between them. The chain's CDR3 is CASQGGRAYEQYF. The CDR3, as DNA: TGTGCCAGCCAAGGCGGCAGGGCCTACGAGCAGTACTTC.

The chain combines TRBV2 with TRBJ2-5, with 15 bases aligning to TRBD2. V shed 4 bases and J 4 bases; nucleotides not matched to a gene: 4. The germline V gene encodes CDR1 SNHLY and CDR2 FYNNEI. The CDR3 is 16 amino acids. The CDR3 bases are TGTGCCAGCAGTGGTTGGACTAGCGGGAGGGGAGAGACCCAGTACTTC. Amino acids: CASSGWTSGRGETQYF.

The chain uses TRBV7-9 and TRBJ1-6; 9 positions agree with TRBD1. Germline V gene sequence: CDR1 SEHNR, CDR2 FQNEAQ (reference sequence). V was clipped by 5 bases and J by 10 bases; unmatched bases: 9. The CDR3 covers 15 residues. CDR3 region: CASSARDRALSPLHF. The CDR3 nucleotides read TGTGCCAGCAGCGCCCGGGACAGGGCTTTGTCACCCCTCCACTTT.